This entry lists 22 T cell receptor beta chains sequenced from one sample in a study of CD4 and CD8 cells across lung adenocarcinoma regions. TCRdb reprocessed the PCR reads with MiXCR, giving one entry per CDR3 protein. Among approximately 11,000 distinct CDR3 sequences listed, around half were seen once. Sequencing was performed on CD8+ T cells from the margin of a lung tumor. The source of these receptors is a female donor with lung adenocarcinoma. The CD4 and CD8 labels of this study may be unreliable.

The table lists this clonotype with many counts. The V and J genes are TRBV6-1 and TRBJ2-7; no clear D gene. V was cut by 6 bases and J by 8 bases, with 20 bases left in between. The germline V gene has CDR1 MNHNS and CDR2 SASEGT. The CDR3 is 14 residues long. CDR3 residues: CASSSLTAAAQQYF. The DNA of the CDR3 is TGTGCCAGCAGCTCCCTAACGGCGGCGGCCCAGCAGTACTTC.

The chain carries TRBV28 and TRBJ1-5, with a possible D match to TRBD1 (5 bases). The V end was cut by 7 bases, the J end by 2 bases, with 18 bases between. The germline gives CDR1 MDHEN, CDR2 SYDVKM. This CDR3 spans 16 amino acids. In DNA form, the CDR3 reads TGTGCCAGCAACTGGGCTGGGAGAGGGGGCAATCAGCCCCAGCATTTT. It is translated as CASNWAGRGGNQPQHF.

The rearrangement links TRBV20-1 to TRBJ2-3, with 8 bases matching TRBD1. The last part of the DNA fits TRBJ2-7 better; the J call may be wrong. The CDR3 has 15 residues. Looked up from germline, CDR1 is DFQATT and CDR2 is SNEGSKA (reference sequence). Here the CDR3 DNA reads TGCAGTGCTGGACCCACGGACAGGGACTCCTACGAGCAGTACTTC. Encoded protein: CSAGPTDRDSYEQYF.

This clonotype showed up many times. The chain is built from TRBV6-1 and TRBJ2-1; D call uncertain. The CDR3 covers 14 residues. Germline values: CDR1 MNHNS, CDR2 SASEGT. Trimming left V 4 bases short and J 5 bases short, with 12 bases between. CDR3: CASSGYSGNNEQFF. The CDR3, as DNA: TGTGCCAGCAGTGGGTACTCTGGTAACAATGAGCAGTTCTTC.

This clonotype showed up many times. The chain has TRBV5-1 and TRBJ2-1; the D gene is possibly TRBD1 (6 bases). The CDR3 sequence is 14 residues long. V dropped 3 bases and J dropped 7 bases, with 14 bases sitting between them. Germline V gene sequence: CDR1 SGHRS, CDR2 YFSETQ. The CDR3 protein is CASSSGGGANEQFF. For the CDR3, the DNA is TGCGCCAGCAGCTCCGGTGGGGGCGCGAATGAGCAGTTCTTC.

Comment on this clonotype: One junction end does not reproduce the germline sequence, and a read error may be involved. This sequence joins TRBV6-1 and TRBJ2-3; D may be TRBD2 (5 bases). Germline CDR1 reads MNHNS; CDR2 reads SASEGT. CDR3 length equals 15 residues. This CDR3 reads CASGLQAVSTDTQYF. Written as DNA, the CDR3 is TGTGCCAGCGGACTCCAGGCTGTTAGCACAGATACGCAGTATTTC.

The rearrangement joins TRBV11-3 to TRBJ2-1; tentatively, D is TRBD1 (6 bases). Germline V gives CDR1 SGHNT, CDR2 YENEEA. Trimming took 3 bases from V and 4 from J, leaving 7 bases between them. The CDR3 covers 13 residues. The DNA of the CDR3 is TGTGCCAGCAGCTTCGGACAGTACAATGAGCAGTTCTTC. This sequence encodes CASSFGQYNEQFF.

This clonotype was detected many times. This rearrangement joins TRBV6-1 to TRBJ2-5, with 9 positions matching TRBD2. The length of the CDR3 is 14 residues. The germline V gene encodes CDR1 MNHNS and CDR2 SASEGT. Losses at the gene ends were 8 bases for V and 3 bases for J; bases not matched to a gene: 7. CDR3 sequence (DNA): TGTGCCAGCTCCGGAGCGGGGGGTAAAGAGACCCAGTACTTC. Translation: CASSGAGGKETQYF.

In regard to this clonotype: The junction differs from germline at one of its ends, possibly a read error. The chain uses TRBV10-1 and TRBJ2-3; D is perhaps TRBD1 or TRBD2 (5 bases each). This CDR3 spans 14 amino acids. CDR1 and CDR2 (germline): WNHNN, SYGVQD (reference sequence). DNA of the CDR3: TGCGCCAGCTCGGGGCTGTCTGGCAAAGATACGCAGTACTTT. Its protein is CASSGLSGKDTQYF.

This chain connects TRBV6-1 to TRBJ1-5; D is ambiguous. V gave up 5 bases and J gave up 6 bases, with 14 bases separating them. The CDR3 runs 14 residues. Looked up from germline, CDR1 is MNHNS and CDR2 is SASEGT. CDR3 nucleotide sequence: TGTGCCAGCAGTCTCGGACGGGGAGGTCAGCCCCAGCATTTT. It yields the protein CASSLGRGGQPQHF.

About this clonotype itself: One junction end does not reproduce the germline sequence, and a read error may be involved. The CDR3 sequence: CASRGRDKDTQYF. The CDR3 coding sequence is TGTGCCAGCAGGGGACGCGACAAAGATACGCAGTACTTT. The rearrangement joins TRBV6-1 to TRBJ2-3; the D call may be TRBD1 or TRBD2 (5 bases each). Per the germline V gene, CDR1 is MNHNS and CDR2 is SASEGT. The length of the CDR3 is 13 residues.

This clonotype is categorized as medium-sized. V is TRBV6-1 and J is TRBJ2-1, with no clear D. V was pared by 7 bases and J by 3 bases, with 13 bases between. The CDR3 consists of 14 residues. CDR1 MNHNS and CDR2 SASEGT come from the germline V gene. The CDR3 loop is CASTRAASYNEQFF. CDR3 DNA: TGTGCCAGCACCCGGGCGGCCAGCTACAATGAGCAGTTCTTC.

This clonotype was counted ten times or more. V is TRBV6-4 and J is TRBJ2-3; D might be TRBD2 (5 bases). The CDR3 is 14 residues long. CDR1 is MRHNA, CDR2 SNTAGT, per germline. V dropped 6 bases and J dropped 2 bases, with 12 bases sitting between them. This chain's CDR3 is CASSEGWPTDTQYF. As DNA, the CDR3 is TGTGCCAGCAGCGAGGGTTGGCCCACAGATACGCAGTATTTT.

The CDR3 here is CASSLGGGAWETQYF. The CDR3 nucleotides read TGTGCCAGCAGCTTAGGCGGGGGGGCATGGGAGACCCAGTACTTC. The gene calls are TRBV11-2 and TRBJ2-1; 9 bases map to TRBD2. Judging by the DNA end, TRBJ2-5 fits better; the J call may be wrong. The CDR3 runs 15 residues. The germline V gene has CDR1 SGHAT and CDR2 FQNNGV.

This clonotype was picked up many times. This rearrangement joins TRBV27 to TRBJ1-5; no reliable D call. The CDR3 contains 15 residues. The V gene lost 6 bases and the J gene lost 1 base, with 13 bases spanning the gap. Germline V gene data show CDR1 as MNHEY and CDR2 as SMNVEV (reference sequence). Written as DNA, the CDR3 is TGTGCCAGCAGAAGGGTGACGGGAAGCAATCAGCCCCAGCATTTT. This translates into CASRRVTGSNQPQHF.

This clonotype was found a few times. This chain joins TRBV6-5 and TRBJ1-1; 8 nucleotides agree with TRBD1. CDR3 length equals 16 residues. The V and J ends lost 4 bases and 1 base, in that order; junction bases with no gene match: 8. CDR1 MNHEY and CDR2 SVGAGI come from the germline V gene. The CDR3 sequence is CASSFLTGTGNTEAFF. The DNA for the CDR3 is TGTGCCAGCAGTTTCCTTACCGGGACAGGGAACACTGAAGCTTTCTTT.

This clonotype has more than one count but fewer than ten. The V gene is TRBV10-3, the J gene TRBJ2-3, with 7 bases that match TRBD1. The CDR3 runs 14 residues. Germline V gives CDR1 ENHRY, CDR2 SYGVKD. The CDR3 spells CAGRGGGGTETQYF. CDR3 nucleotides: TGTGCGGGCCGAGGGGGCGGTGGCACAGAGACCCAGTATTTT.

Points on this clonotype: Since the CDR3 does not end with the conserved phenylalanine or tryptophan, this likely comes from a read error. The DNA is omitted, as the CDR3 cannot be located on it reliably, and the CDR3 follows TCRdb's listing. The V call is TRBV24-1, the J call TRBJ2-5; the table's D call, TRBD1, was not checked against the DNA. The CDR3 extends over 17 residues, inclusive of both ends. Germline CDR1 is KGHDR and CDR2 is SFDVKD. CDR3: CASSRFSALEIPPLPPG.

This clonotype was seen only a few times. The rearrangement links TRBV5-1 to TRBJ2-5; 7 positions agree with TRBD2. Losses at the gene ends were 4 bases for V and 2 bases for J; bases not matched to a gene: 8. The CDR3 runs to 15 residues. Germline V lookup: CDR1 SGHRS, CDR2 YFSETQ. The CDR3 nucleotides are TGCGCCAGCAGCCTGGGAGGACTAGGACAAGAGACCCAGTACTTC. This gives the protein CASSLGGLGQETQYF.

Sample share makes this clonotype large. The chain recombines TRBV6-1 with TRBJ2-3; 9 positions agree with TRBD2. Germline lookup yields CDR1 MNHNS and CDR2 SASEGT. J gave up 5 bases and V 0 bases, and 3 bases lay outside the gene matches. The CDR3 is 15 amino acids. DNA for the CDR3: TGTGCCAGCAGTGAAGCGGGCGGGGGGGTAGATACGCAGTATTTT. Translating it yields CASSEAGGGVDTQYF.

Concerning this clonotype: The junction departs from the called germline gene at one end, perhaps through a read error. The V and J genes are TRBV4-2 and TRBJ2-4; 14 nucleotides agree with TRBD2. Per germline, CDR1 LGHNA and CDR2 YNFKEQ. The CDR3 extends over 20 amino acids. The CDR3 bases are TGTGCCAGCAGCCAAGGACTAGCGGGGGGGGGGGGACTTGACCAAAACACTCAGTACTTC. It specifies CASSQGLAGGGGLDQNTQYF.

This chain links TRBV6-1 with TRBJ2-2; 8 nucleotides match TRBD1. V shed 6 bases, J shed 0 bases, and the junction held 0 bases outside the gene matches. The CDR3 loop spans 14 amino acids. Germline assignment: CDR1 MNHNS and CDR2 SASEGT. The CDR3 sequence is CASSRGPNTGELFF. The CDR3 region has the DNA TGTGCCAGCAGCAGGGGGCCGAACACCGGGGAGCTGTTTTTT.